This TCR beta chain comes out of a study of control samples from healthy donors and cancer patients. V dropped 0 bases and J dropped 4; count of bases not matched to a gene: 10. CDR3 length: 18 amino acids. Germline V gives CDR1 MNHNS, CDR2 SASEGT. Sequencing was performed with immunoSEQ multiplex PCR; in TCRdb, only in-frame clones are kept and a portion is missing. The sample lists roughly 86,000 clones, approximately 95% occurring once. The chain employs TRBV6-1 and TRBJ1-5, with 9 positions matching TRBD1. Source material: blood. This receptor was taken from a woman aged 25 to 39 in good health. In DNA, the CDR3 is TGTGCCAGCAGTGAAGCCAGGCGGACAGGGGCGCCTAATCAGCCCCAGCATTTT. Encoded protein: CASSEARRTGAPNQPQHF.